This TCR beta chain was retrieved from a study of cytomegalovirus exposure and HLA in healthy donors. Study summary: According to later analysis, the same platform produced the 100 to 150 validation and several hundred first-cohort repertoires.

The donors were members of the validation cohort, which comprised about 120 subjects and was separate from the first cohort of fewer than 700 subjects. The V gene's germline CDR1 is MNHEY and CDR2 SVGAGI. Losses at the gene ends were 6 bases for V and 4 bases for J; bases not matched to a gene: 6. This CDR3 has 14 residues. Only in-frame clones appear in the TCRdb table, and some are missing; sequencing was by immunoSEQ multiplex PCR. The table lists around 170,000 clones, about 88% of them singletons, with 2.5% to 3.5% in the top ten. The J gene is TRBJ1-2, the V gene TRBV6-5; TRBD1 aligns across 9 bases. This TCR came from a man aged 18 to 29 in good health and CMV-seronegative. What was sequenced was PBMCs. The CDR3 coding sequence is TGTGCCAGCAGCACCGGACAGGGGAGCTATGGCTACACCTTC. Translation: CASSTGQGSYGYTF.